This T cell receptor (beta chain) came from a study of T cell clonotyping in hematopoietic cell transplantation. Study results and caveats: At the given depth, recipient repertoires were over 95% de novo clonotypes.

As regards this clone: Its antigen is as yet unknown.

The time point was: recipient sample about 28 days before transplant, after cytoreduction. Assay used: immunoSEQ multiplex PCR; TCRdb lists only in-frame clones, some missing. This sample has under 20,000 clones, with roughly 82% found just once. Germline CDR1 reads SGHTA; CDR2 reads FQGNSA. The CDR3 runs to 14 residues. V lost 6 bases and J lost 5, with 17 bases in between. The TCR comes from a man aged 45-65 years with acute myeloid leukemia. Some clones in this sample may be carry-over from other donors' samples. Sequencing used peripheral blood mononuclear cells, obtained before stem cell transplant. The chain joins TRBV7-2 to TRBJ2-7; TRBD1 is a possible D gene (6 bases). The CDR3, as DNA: TGTGCCAGCAGAGGGGCCACAGGGAACCACGAGCAGTACTTC. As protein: CASRGATGNHEQYF.